A single sample is the source of the 10 T cell receptor beta chains below, sequenced in a study of radiotherapy plus CTLA-4 blockade in lung cancer. Here immunoSEQ multiplex PCR was the method, and the copy in TCRdb shows in-frame clones only, minus some. The table shows over 100,000 clones, with 80% to 90% occurring only once. The sequencing here drew on peripheral blood, taken from a patient treated with radiotherapy plus ipilimumab. These receptors all stem from a human donor with non-small cell lung cancer that progressed on radiotherapy plus ipilimumab.

This chain links TRBV30 with TRBJ1-2; D perhaps matches TRBD1 (5 bases). V was clipped by 5 bases and J by 5 bases, with 15 bases between them. The germline CDR1 and CDR2 sequences are GTSNPN and SVGIG (reference sequence). CDR3 length: 13 amino acids. CDR3 DNA: TGTGCCTGGGGTTCGGGGGGGGTTTATGGCTACACCTTC. It yields the protein CAWGSGGVYGYTF. Based on the CDR3 plus reference TRBV30 and TRBJ1-2, the full variable domain is SQTIHQWPATLVQPVGSPLSLECTVEGTSNPNLYWYRQAAGRGLQLLFYSVGIGQISSEVPQNLSASRPQDRQFILSSKKLLLSDSGFYLCAWGSGGVYGYTFGSGTRLTVV.

The genes are TRBV7-2 and TRBJ2-5; 11 positions agree with TRBD2. This CDR3 comprises 15 residues. Germline V gives CDR1 SGHTA, CDR2 FQGNSA. V trimming: 8 bases; J trimming: 5 bases; junction bases outside the gene matches: 10. The CDR3 region has the DNA TGTGCCAGCTCAATAGCGGGAGGGGGGCGCGAGACCCAGTACTTC. Translated: CASSIAGGGRETQYF.

The rearrangement links TRBV2 to TRBJ2-1; 9 bases align to TRBD1. V lost 9 bases and J lost 8; bases outside the gene matches: 14. This CDR3 comprises 15 residues. CDR1 is SNHLY and CDR2 is FYNNEI in the germline V gene. CDR3 coding DNA: TGTGCCAGAAAAAGGACAGGGGCTCCATTGGATGAGCAGTTCTTC. Amino acid sequence: CARKRTGAPLDEQFF.

This clone has more than one count but fewer than ten. The chain combines TRBV19 with TRBJ1-3; D unclear. Germline V lookup: CDR1 LNHDA, CDR2 SQIVND (reference sequence). The germline V and J ends were trimmed by 8 bases and 0 bases, with 11 bases remaining between them. CDR3 size: 14 residues. This CDR3 is CASRQTSSGNTIYF. The CDR3 DNA follows: TGTGCCAGTCGGCAGACCTCCTCTGGAAACACCATATATTTT.

This clone has just one count. The chain links TRBV11-3 to TRBJ2-7; D is unresolved. The germline V and J ends were trimmed by 5 bases and 2 bases, with 7 bases remaining between them. The CDR3 length is 12 residues. From germline, CDR1 is SGHNT and CDR2 YENEEA. The chain's CDR3 is CASSLGTYEQYF. For the CDR3, the DNA is TGTGCCAGCAGCCTGGGTACCTACGAGCAGTACTTC.

The chain recombines TRBV9 with TRBJ2-1; TRBD2 matches 14 bases. Per germline, CDR1 SGDLS and CDR2 YYNGEE. This CDR3 has 17 amino acids. The J segment lost 10 bases and the V segment lost 4 bases, leaving 13 bases of the junction unmatched. DNA for the CDR3: TGTGCCAGCAGCCCCCCCTCCGGGACTAGCGGGAGCGTAGAGCAGTTCTTC. Translating gives CASSPPSGTSGSVEQFF.

The chain is built from TRBV10-3 and TRBJ2-1; 13 bases map to TRBD2. The CDR3 length is 15 residues. Trimming removed 11 bases from V and 11 bases from J; junction bases left unmatched: 15. Germline CDR1 reads ENHRY; CDR2 reads SYGVKD. This CDR3 is CAATPGTSGELKQFF. As DNA, the CDR3 is TGTGCCGCAACCCCGGGGACTAGCGGGGAGTTGAAGCAGTTCTTC.

The gene calls are TRBV25-1 and TRBJ1-1; no firm D call. Germline V gene lookup returns CDR1 MGHDK and CDR2 SYGVNS. This CDR3 is built from 12 residues. The V and J ends lost 4 bases and 1 base respectively, with 4 bases between them. This chain's CDR3 is CASSARNTEAFF. The CDR3 nucleotides are TGTGCCAGCAGTGCACGGAACACTGAAGCTTTCTTT. Looking up the rest from reference TRBV25-1 and TRBJ1-1 gives the full variable domain: EADIYQTPRYLVIGTGKKITLECSQTMGHDKMYWYQQDPGMELHLIHYSYGVNSTEKGDLSSESTVSRIRTEHFPLTLESARPSHTSQYLCASSARNTEAFFGQGTRLTVV.

The chain couples TRBV11-1 to TRBJ2-7; no definite D call. In germline, CDR1 is SGHAT, CDR2 FQDESV (reference sequence). Trimming removed 5 bases from V and 5 bases from J, with 10 bases in between. The CDR3 has 12 amino acids. The CDR3: CASSPRWDEQYF. CDR3 sequence (DNA): TGTGCCAGCAGCCCCCGGTGGGACGAGCAGTACTTC.

The chain joins TRBV7-3 to TRBJ2-3; D is uncertain. The CDR3 totals 14 residues. In germline, CDR1 is SGHTA, CDR2 FQGTGA. V was cut by 2 bases and J by 5 bases, with 11 bases left in between. The CDR3 is CASSLGSVGDTQYF. In DNA, the CDR3 is TGTGCCAGCAGCTTAGGATCAGTTGGAGATACGCAGTATTTT.